This TCR beta chain was retrieved from a study of cytomegalovirus exposure and HLA in healthy donors. Study-wide results and caveats: A cluster of highly shared sequence variants was likely a sequencing artifact. Reported findings show TCR beta sequences accurately forecast HLA-A and HLA-B alleles in most subjects. TRBV6-2, TRBV6-3 and some other V segments were excluded as indistinguishable. The study listed 164 cytomegalovirus-associated TCR beta chains.

Primers for the PCR totalled 60 Vbeta and 13 Jbeta. Profiling relied on immunoSEQ multiplex PCR, and the TCRdb table lists in-frame clones only, not all of them. The sample carries fewer than 200,000 clones, almost 85% recorded once. CDR1 is MGHRA, CDR2 YSYEKL, per germline. The CDR3 sequence is 19 residues long. The junction had 14 bases not matched to a gene; V was cut back by 1 base and J by 4 bases. Turning to this clone: What it binds is not known.

V is TRBV4-1 and J is TRBJ2-1; 9 bases map to TRBD1. The material sequenced was PBMCs. The TCR originated in a woman in her forties or fifties in good health and CMV-seronegative. CDR3 sequence (DNA): TGCGCCAGCAGCCAAGTAGGGACAGGGTTTGCTAGCGGTTACAATGAGCAGTTCTTC. This encodes CASSQVGTGFASGYNEQFF.